Included here is one T cell receptor (beta chain) sequence, with context. The authors reverse transcribed roughly 0.5 to 1 ug RNA with random hexamers. From the immunoSEQ multiplex PCR reads, TCRdb called clonotypes with MiXCR, one entry per CDR3 protein. The repertoire holds over 70,000 distinct CDR3 sequences, with about 95% as singletons. This record comes from a study of CD8 T cells in Susac syndrome. From blood CD8+ and CD4+ T cells, the TCR beta chain was sequenced. The V gene lost 0 bases and the J gene lost 8 bases, with 17 bases spanning the gap. Germline V gives CDR1 MNHEY, CDR2 SVGAGI. The CDR3 loop spans 16 amino acids.

This sequence originates from a human donor with Susac syndrome. This chain uses TRBV6-5 with TRBJ2-4, with D perhaps given as TRBD1 or TRBD2 (5 bases each). Sequenced sample: CD8+ T cells from PBMCs. CDR3 coding DNA: TGTGCCAGCAGTTACTCGCCGCAGGGTAGGGGAGACATTCAGTACTTC. Its translation: CASSYSPQGRGDIQYF.